A single sample is the source of the 32 T cell receptor beta chains below, sequenced in a study of blood T cells in healthy people across ages. The second PCR ran roughly 6 to 11 cycles with a sample-barcoded 5' primer and J-beta primers. Each CDR3 protein gets one entry after TCRdb re-called the 5' RACE reads with MiXCR. The sample lists around 500,000 distinct CDR3 sequences, around 48% seen once, with 20% to 25% in the top ten. Specimen: blood. These TCRs come from an elderly man in good health.

This chain uses TRBV9 with TRBJ2-7; 9 bases are shared with TRBD1. The CDR3 contains 15 residues. Germline V gene sequence: CDR1 SGDLS, CDR2 YYNGEE. Trimming at V came to 0 bases and at J to 5 bases, leaving 6 bases not matched to a gene. The CDR3 region is CASSVGGTGRDEQYF. The CDR3 nucleotides are TGTGCCAGCAGCGTAGGGGGGACAGGGAGGGACGAGCAGTACTTC.

The gene calls are TRBV12-3 or TRBV12-4 and TRBJ2-3; the match to TRBD2 covers 7 bases. This CDR3 comprises 16 residues. With 0 bases clipped from V and 3 bases from J, the junction kept 6 bases outside the gene matches. The CDR3, as DNA: TGTGCCAGCAGTTTAGCGACTAGCAAGGTTACAGATACGCAGTATTTT. Protein product: CASSLATSKVTDTQYF.

The chain combines TRBV15 with TRBJ1-1; 7 bases line up with TRBD1. The CDR3 has 16 residues. Germline values: CDR1 LNHNV, CDR2 YYDKDF (reference sequence). The trim removed 6 bases at V and 0 bases at J, leaving 10 bases unmatched. CDR3 nucleotide sequence: TGTGCCACCAGGTTGGACAGGTGGGGGATGAACACTGAAGCTTTCTTT. Amino acids: CATRLDRWGMNTEAFF.

This clonotype has only one observation. The rearrangement uses TRBV11-2 and TRBJ2-1; 15 positions agree with TRBD2. TRBJ2-7 explains the end of the DNA better; the J call may be wrong. The CDR3 has 18 residues. Looked up from germline, CDR1 is SGHAT and CDR2 is FQNNGV. CDR3 sequence: CASSLGTSGRARYNEQYF. The CDR3 DNA follows: TGTGCCAGCAGCTTAGGGACTAGCGGGAGGGCCAGATACAATGAGCAGTACTTC.

This clonotype was seen once. V usage is TRBV11-3 and J usage is TRBJ2-7; possible D gene TRBD1, 5 bases. V lost 5 bases, J lost 6 bases, and 14 bases lay in between. The CDR3 has 13 amino acids. The germline V gene encodes CDR1 SGHNT and CDR2 YENEEA. This chain's CDR3 is CASSPTVTGEQYF. The CDR3 DNA reads as TGTGCCAGCAGCCCGACAGTGACCGGCGAGCAGTACTTC.

Only a few counts were recorded for this clonotype. This chain joins TRBV10-2 and TRBJ2-3, with 9 bases fitting TRBD2. Germline-derived CDR1 and CDR2 are WSHSY and SAAADI. This CDR3 has 13 residues. V was clipped by 2 bases and J by 8 bases; unmatched bases: 2. CDR3 bases: TGCGCCAGCAGTGAGAAGACTAGCGGTACGCAGTATTTT. Protein product: CASSEKTSGTQYF.

The chain uses TRBV3-1 and TRBJ2-1; no clear D. This CDR3 region has 16 residues. Germline V gene data show CDR1 as LGHDT and CDR2 as YNNKEL (reference sequence). The V end was cut by 0 bases, the J end by 5 bases, with 14 bases between. The CDR3 region has the DNA TGTGCCAGCAGCCAAGATGTGGATCCCCCGGACAATGAGCAGTTCTTC. Protein sequence: CASSQDVDPPDNEQFF.

The chain carries TRBV20-1 and TRBJ1-1; TRBD1 matches 7 bases. Germline V gene sequence: CDR1 DFQATT, CDR2 SNEGSKA (reference sequence). CDR3 length: 14 amino acids. The V segment lost 5 bases and the J segment 5 bases; nucleotides outside the gene matches: 11. The CDR3 sequence is CSAGGGRGFTEAFF. The CDR3 bases are TGCAGTGCTGGAGGGGGCAGGGGGTTTACTGAAGCTTTCTTT.

V is TRBV14 and J is TRBJ1-6; no clear D gene. The ends were cut back, 5 bases at V and 8 bases at J, with 16 bases in the middle. Looked up from germline, CDR1 is SGHDN and CDR2 is FVKESK. This CDR3 region has 15 residues. The CDR3 nucleotides read TGTGCCAGCAGCTTAAGGACCGGTTGGGATTCACCCCTCCACTTT. This encodes CASSLRTGWDSPLHF.

The chain carries TRBV12-3 or TRBV12-4 and TRBJ2-1; no clear D. TRBJ2-7 explains the end of the DNA better; the J call may be wrong. CDR3 length: 15 residues. The CDR3 sequence is CASSLQHSSYNEQYF. The CDR3 coding sequence is TGTGCCAGCAGTTTACAGCATAGCTCCTACAATGAGCAGTACTTC.

V gene TRBV7-2 combines with J gene TRBJ2-3; maybe TRBD1 (6 bases). V was cut by 6 bases and J by 4 bases, with 17 bases left in between. CDR3 length: 15 residues. Germline V gives CDR1 SGHTA, CDR2 FQGNSA. The CDR3 protein is CASRVTGGGADTQYF. In DNA form, the CDR3 reads TGTGCCAGCAGAGTGACTGGTGGGGGCGCAGATACGCAGTATTTT.

Many counts were recorded for this clonotype. This chain connects TRBV7-8 to TRBJ1-1; no reliable D call. This CDR3 is built from 14 residues. Germline CDR1 reads SGHVS; CDR2 reads FQNEAQ. Trimming removed 0 bases at V and 4 bases at J, with 9 bases between. The DNA for the CDR3 is TGTGCCAGCAGCTTAGCGGTTGGCCCCACTGAAGCTTTCTTT. It codes for CASSLAVGPTEAFF.

This clonotype was found a few times. The chain combines TRBV6-5 with TRBJ2-6; possibly TRBD1 for D (5 bases). CDR3 length: 15 residues. V was trimmed by 6 bases and J by 0 bases, leaving 9 bases between them. Germline V gene sequence: CDR1 MNHEY, CDR2 SVGAGI. CDR3 region: CASSQGRSGANVLTF. The CDR3 DNA reads TGTGCCAGCAGCCAGGGCCGCTCTGGGGCCAACGTCCTGACTTTC.

The CDR3 region is CASSFNTDSGNTIYF. CDR3 bases: TGTGCCAGCTCATTCAATACCGACTCTGGAAACACCATATATTTT. The J gene is TRBJ1-3, the V gene TRBV18; D ambiguous. CDR1 and CDR2 (germline): KGHSH, LQKENI. Deletions cut 5 bases from V and 0 bases from J, with 11 bases between. The CDR3 is made up of 15 amino acids.

Many counts were recorded for this clonotype. This rearrangement joins TRBV6-5 to TRBJ2-7; D is perhaps TRBD2 (6 bases). From germline, CDR1 is MNHEY and CDR2 SVGAGI. V lost 2 bases, J lost 4 bases, and 12 bases lay in between. The CDR3 sequence is 14 residues long. CDR3 in DNA: TGTGCCAGCAGTTACGCGTCGGGGAGGTACGAGCAGTACTTC. It yields the protein CASSYASGRYEQYF.

The chain employs TRBV25-1 and TRBJ1-2, with 10 bases that match TRBD1. The CDR3 has 15 residues. Per germline, CDR1 MGHDK and CDR2 SYGVNS. V was pared by 3 bases and J by 11 bases, with 12 bases of the junction left unmatched. For the CDR3, the DNA is TGTGCCAGCAGTGATAGCCCTGGACAGGGGGGAGCGTACACCTTC. Protein product: CASSDSPGQGGAYTF.

This clonotype was detected ten times or more. The chain is built from TRBV7-2 and TRBJ2-1; 7 positions match TRBD2. Germline assignment: CDR1 SGHTA and CDR2 FQGNSA. Unmatched junction bases numbered 4, after V lost 8 bases and J lost 3 bases. The CDR3 has 13 residues. CDR3 protein: CASGGTNYNEQFF. The CDR3 DNA sequence: TGTGCCAGCGGCGGGACTAACTACAATGAGCAGTTCTTC. The full variable domain, completed using reference TRBV7-2 and TRBJ2-1, is GAGVSQSPSNKVTEKGKDVELRCDPISGHTALYWYRQSLGQGLEFLIYFQGNSAPDKSGLPSDRFSAERTGGSVSTLTIQRTQQEDSAVYLCASGGTNYNEQFFGPGTRLTVL.

The rearrangement uses TRBV5-1 and TRBJ2-5; D is uncertain. V dropped 0 bases and J dropped 1 base, with 10 bases sitting between them. Germline loops: CDR1 SGHRS, CDR2 YFSETQ. The CDR3 sequence is 15 residues long. CDR3 sequence reads: CASSLVLDLQETQYF. The CDR3 nucleotides read TGCGCCAGCAGCTTGGTTTTGGACCTCCAAGAGACCCAGTACTTC. Filled out from reference TRBV5-1 and TRBJ2-5, the complete variable domain reads KAGVTQTPRYLIKTRGQQVTLSCSPISGHRSVSWYQQTPGQGLQFLFEYFSETQRNKGNFPGRFSGRQFSNSRSEMNVSTLELGDSALYLCASSLVLDLQETQYFGPGTRLLVL.

V and J are TRBV18 and TRBJ2-1, with 8 bases that match TRBD2. The V segment lost 3 bases and the J segment 6 bases; nucleotides outside the gene matches: 10. From germline, CDR1 is KGHSH and CDR2 LQKENI. The CDR3 sequence is 16 residues long. The CDR3 DNA is TGTGCCAGCTCACCCGCGCGGGAGGCGGGGGGCAATGAGCAGTTCTTC. Encoded protein: CASSPAREAGGNEQFF.

The chain employs TRBV7-2 and TRBJ2-4; D uncertain. The CDR3 is 15 residues long. V lost 1 base and J lost 0, with 7 bases in between. From germline, CDR1 is SGHTA and CDR2 FQGNSA. For the CDR3, the DNA is TGTGCCAGCAGCTTAGGGGCAGTAGCCAAAAACATTCAGTACTTC. This gives the protein CASSLGAVAKNIQYF. Based on the CDR3 plus reference TRBV7-2 and TRBJ2-4, the full variable domain is GAGVSQSPSNKVTEKGKDVELRCDPISGHTALYWYRQSLGQGLEFLIYFQGNSAPDKSGLPSDRFSAERTGGSVSTLTIQRTQQEDSAVYLCASSLGAVAKNIQYFGAGTRLSVL.

For the CDR3, the DNA is TGCAGCGTACTTCGGGAAGGCTATGGCTACACCTTC. It codes for CSVLREGYGYTF. This rearrangement joins TRBV29-1 to TRBJ1-2, with D unresolved. Germline V gene data show CDR1 as SQVTM and CDR2 as ANQGSEA. The CDR3 sequence is 12 residues long. V was trimmed by 6 bases and J by 4 bases, leaving 12 bases between them.

The V gene is TRBV20-1, the J gene TRBJ2-3; 9 nucleotides align to TRBD2. The CDR3 spans 16 residues. Germline V CDR1 and CDR2: DFQATT, SNEGSKA (reference sequence). After removal of 6 bases from V and 3 bases from J, the junction contained 13 bases not matched to a gene. The CDR3 protein is CSATTPGTSITDTQYF. DNA for the CDR3: TGCAGTGCGACAACCCCCGGGACTAGCATAACAGATACGCAGTATTTT.

The rearrangement uses TRBV7-3 and TRBJ2-5; 13 bases agree with TRBD2. J gave up 4 bases and V 0 bases, and 5 bases lay outside the gene matches. The CDR3 is 17 amino acids. Germline-derived CDR1 and CDR2 are SGHTA and FQGTGA. CDR3 protein: CASSLTGTSGIGETQYF. In nucleotides, the CDR3 is TGTGCCAGCAGCTTAACGGGGACTAGCGGGATCGGAGAGACCCAGTACTTC.

The chain links TRBV5-1 to TRBJ1-2; the D gene is possibly TRBD1 (6 bases). Germline CDR1 SGHRS, CDR2 YFSETQ. The CDR3 runs to 15 residues. Trimming left V 0 bases short and J 4 bases short, with 13 bases between. The CDR3 reads CASSLDRASFYGYTF. DNA of the CDR3: TGCGCCAGCAGCTTGGACAGGGCGAGTTTCTATGGCTACACCTTC. The full variable domain, its missing parts supplied by reference TRBV5-1 and TRBJ1-2, is KAGVTQTPRYLIKTRGQQVTLSCSPISGHRSVSWYQQTPGQGLQFLFEYFSETQRNKGNFPGRFSGRQFSNSRSEMNVSTLELGDSALYLCASSLDRASFYGYTFGSGTRLTVV.

This clonotype occurred a few times. The junction differs from germline at one of its ends, possibly a read error. The chain carries TRBV20-1 and TRBJ1-2; no reliable D call. The CDR3 runs 14 residues. Germline loops: CDR1 DFQATT, CDR2 SNEGSKA (reference sequence). The DNA of the CDR3 is TGCAGTGCCAGAGTGGGGTGGGCTAACTATGGCTACACCTTC. Translation gives CSARVGWANYGYTF.

The chain employs TRBV12-3 or TRBV12-4 and TRBJ1-2; D is undetermined. This CDR3 comprises 14 residues. Trimming cost V 6 bases and J 2 bases, with 13 bases left between them. The CDR3: CASRPHSGNYGYTF. The CDR3, as DNA: TGTGCCAGCAGGCCCCACAGTGGGAACTATGGCTACACCTTC.

About this clonotype itself: This may arise from a read error, as a much more abundant clone is one base away. The gene calls are TRBV6-2 or TRBV6-3 and TRBJ2-5; 11 bases map to TRBD2. Losses at the gene ends were 6 bases for V and 5 bases for J; bases not matched to a gene: 2. This CDR3 region has 13 residues. Germline V gene sequence: CDR1 MNHEY, CDR2 SVGEGT. In DNA form, the CDR3 reads TGTGCCAGCAGACTAGCGGGAGTGGAGACCCAGTACTTC. Protein: CASRLAGVETQYF.

The chain is built from TRBV27 and TRBJ1-2; the D is unclear. Germline CDR1 reads MNHEY; CDR2 reads SMNVEV (reference sequence). The CDR3 length is 13 residues. Trimming took 5 bases from V and 5 from J, leaving 12 bases between them. Written as DNA, the CDR3 is TGTGCCAGCAGTCGTGAGGGTGCATATGGCTACACCTTC. Amino acids: CASSREGAYGYTF.

As concerns this clonotype: A junction end diverges from the germline sequence, so it may reflect a read error. The chain uses TRBV20-1 and TRBJ2-7; D may be TRBD2 (5 bases). There are 13 residues in the CDR3. The V gene's germline CDR1 is DFQATT and CDR2 SNEGSKA (reference sequence). CDR3 sequence reads: CSASSGSTGERYF. In DNA form, the CDR3 reads TGCAGTGCTTCTAGTGGGAGTACTGGGGAGCGGTACTTC.

This clonotype was observed many times. J is TRBJ2-5 and V is TRBV6-1; 10 bases align to TRBD1. This CDR3 spans 15 amino acids. Trimming took 7 bases from V and 0 from J; bases not matched to a gene: 5. Germline V gives CDR1 MNHNS, CDR2 SASEGT. Here the CDR3 reads CASTRTGGNQETQYF. The CDR3 DNA sequence: TGTGCCAGCACCCGGACAGGGGGTAACCAAGAGACCCAGTACTTC.

The rearrangement uses TRBV6-2 or TRBV6-3 and TRBJ2-2; 7 bases line up with TRBD1. V lost 6 bases to trimming and J lost 1 base; unmatched junction nucleotides: 11. The length of the CDR3 is 17 residues. Germline V lookup: CDR1 MNHEY, CDR2 SVGEGT. The CDR3 nucleotides are TGTGCCAGCAGAGACTCACTAGGGGGCCAGAACACCGGGGAGCTGTTTTTT. Encoded protein: CASRDSLGGQNTGELFF.

This clonotype was seen at least ten times. The chain uses TRBV6-6 and TRBJ1-1; a possible D gene is TRBD1 (6 bases). The germline gives CDR1 MNHNY, CDR2 SVGAGI (reference sequence). Between the trimmed V and J ends, which lost 6 bases and 2 bases, there was a span of 13 bases. The CDR3 covers 14 residues. The CDR3 protein is CASSPGQTNTEAFF. The CDR3 DNA sequence: TGTGCCAGCAGCCCGGGACAAACAAACACTGAAGCTTTCTTT.